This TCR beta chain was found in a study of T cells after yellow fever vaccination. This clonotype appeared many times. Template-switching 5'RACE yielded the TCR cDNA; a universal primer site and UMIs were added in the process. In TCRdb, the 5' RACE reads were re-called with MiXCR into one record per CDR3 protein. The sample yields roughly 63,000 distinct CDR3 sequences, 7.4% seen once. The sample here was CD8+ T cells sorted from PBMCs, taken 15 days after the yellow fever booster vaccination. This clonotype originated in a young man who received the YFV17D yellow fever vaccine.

The CDR3 DNA follows: TGTGCCAGCAGTCCCCGCGGACTACTCTACGAGCAGTACTTC. Residues: CASSPRGLLYEQYF. V usage is TRBV27 and J usage is TRBJ2-7; D is perhaps TRBD2 (6 bases). In germline, CDR1 is MNHEY, CDR2 SMNVEV (reference sequence). The CDR3 has 14 residues. The ends were cut back, 5 bases at V and 3 bases at J, with 14 bases in the middle.